This entry lists 9 T cell receptor beta chains sequenced from one sample in a study of blood T cell repertoires in COVID-19. Assay: immunoSEQ multiplex PCR; the TCRdb copy retains only in-frame clones and omits some. The sample holds about 200,000 clones; around 90% are singletons and the top ten take around 8%. Sequenced: PBMCs or T cells enriched from blood (not recorded which). The receptors originated from a woman between 18 and 29 years old who had recovered from COVID-19.

The CDR3 sequence is CASSQTVYSNYGYTF. The CDR3 DNA follows: TGTGCCAGCAGCCAAACGGTTTATTCTAACTATGGCTACACCTTC. The V gene is TRBV3-1 (or the pseudogene TRBV3-2), the J gene TRBJ1-2; no clear D. Germline V CDR1 and CDR2: LGHDT, YNNKEL (reference sequence). The CDR3 is made up of 15 amino acids. Trimming left V 2 bases short and J 0 bases short, with 10 bases between.

Ten or more counts support this clone. This rearrangement joins TRBV19 to TRBJ1-5; TRBD1 aligns across 8 bases. Per the germline V gene, CDR1 is LNHDA and CDR2 is SQIVND (reference sequence). Losses at the gene ends were 8 bases for V and 0 bases for J; bases not matched to a gene: 15. The CDR3 sequence is 18 residues long. CDR3: CASGLPGDRSYSNQPQHF. CDR3 coding DNA: TGTGCCAGTGGGCTCCCTGGGGACAGGTCCTATAGCAATCAGCCCCAGCATTTT.

The CDR3 coding sequence is TGCGCCAGCAGCCACTCGACAGGGAAAAAGATTAACTATGGCTACACCTTC. Amino acid sequence: CASSHSTGKKINYGYTF. The V and J genes are TRBV4-1 and TRBJ1-2; 7 bases agree with TRBD1. CDR3 length: 17 residues. V gave up 3 bases and J gave up 1 base; unmatched junction bases: 11. Germline loops: CDR1 MGHRA, CDR2 YSYEKL.

J is TRBJ1-3 and V is TRBV5-5; TRBD1 is a possible D gene (5 bases). V was cut by 2 bases and J by 0 bases, with 12 bases left in between. Germline lookup yields CDR1 SGHKS and CDR2 YYEKEE (reference sequence). The CDR3 is 16 amino acids. The CDR3 is CASSLGHVLSGNTIYF. The CDR3, as DNA: TGTGCCAGCAGCTTAGGACACGTCCTCTCTGGAAACACCATATATTTT. The complete variable domain, with remaining parts taken from reference TRBV5-5 and TRBJ1-3, reads DAGVTQSPTHLIKTRGQQVTLRCSPISGHKSVSWYQQVLGQGPQFIFQYYEKEERGRGNFPDRFSARQFPNYSSELNVNALLLGDSALYLCASSLGHVLSGNTIYFGEGSWLTVV.

This chain links TRBV4-1 with TRBJ2-5; 10 bases agree with TRBD2. The length of the CDR3 is 15 residues. The germline V gene encodes CDR1 MGHRA and CDR2 YSYEKL. With 4 bases clipped from V and 5 bases from J, the junction kept 7 bases outside the gene matches. The DNA for the CDR3 is TGCGCCAGCAGCCTTCAGCGGGGGGGCTGGGAGACCCAGTACTTC. This sequence encodes CASSLQRGGWETQYF.

This clone appeared a single time. The CDR3, as DNA: TGTGCCAGTAGTTCCCGGACAGTAAAAAATGAAAAACTGTTTTTT. Amino acids: CASSSRTVKNEKLFF. The gene calls are TRBV19 and TRBJ1-4, with a tentative D call TRBD1 (6 bases). V dropped 5 bases and J dropped 5 bases, with 15 bases sitting between them. The CDR3 sequence is 15 residues long. From germline, CDR1 is LNHDA and CDR2 SQIVND (reference sequence).

The rearrangement joins TRBV30 to TRBJ2-7, with 8 bases identical to TRBD1. V was clipped by 4 bases and J by 0 bases; unmatched bases: 5. Looked up from germline, CDR1 is GTSNPN and CDR2 is SVGIG (reference sequence). The length of the CDR3 is 14 residues. The CDR3 region is CAWNRDRFSYEQYF. In DNA, the CDR3 is TGTGCCTGGAACCGGGACAGGTTCTCCTACGAGCAGTACTTC. The whole variable domain, filled in from reference TRBV30 and TRBJ2-7, reads SQTIHQWPATLVQPVGSPLSLECTVEGTSNPNLYWYRQAAGRGLQLLFYSVGIGQISSEVPQNLSASRPQDRQFILSSKKLLLSDSGFYLCAWNRDRFSYEQYFGPGTRLTVT.

CDR3: CASSLQGGQPQHF. Written as DNA, the CDR3 is TGTGCCAGCAGTTTACAGGGTGGTCAGCCCCAGCATTTT. The chain combines TRBV28 with TRBJ1-5; possibly TRBD1 for D (5 bases). The CDR3 spans 13 residues. The V gene's germline CDR1 is MDHEN and CDR2 SYDVKM. Trimming took off 2 bases at V and 6 bases at J, with 8 bases between the two ends.

The chain carries TRBV28 and TRBJ2-4; TRBD1 matches at 9 bases. The germline CDR1 and CDR2 sequences are MDHEN and SYDVKM. This CDR3 contains 16 residues. V trimming: 2 bases; J trimming: 1 base; junction bases outside the gene matches: 3. CDR3 sequence (DNA): TGTGCCAGCAGTTTAGGCGGACAGGGGGCCAAAAACATTCAGTACTTC. Protein product: CASSLGGQGAKNIQYF.